This T cell receptor beta chain appears in the sequencing data of a study of T cell changes during pregnancy in multiple sclerosis. Profiling relied on immunoSEQ multiplex PCR, and the TCRdb table lists in-frame clones only, not all of them. The sample shows approximately 25,000 clones, 88% of them seen only once. The receptor's source is a female donor in good health, enrolled as a control in a pregnancy study. The sequencing here drew on CD4+ T cells from peripheral blood mononuclear cells, taken in the first trimester of pregnancy.

The CDR3 coding sequence is TGTGCCAGCAGTGATGTACAGGCTTTCCAAGAGACCCAGTACTTC. It translates to CASSDVQAFQETQYF. The chain is built from TRBV2 and TRBJ2-5, with D perhaps matching TRBD1 (5 bases). CDR3 length equals 15 residues. Germline CDR1 and CDR2: SNHLY and FYNNEI. V was pared by 3 bases and J by 1 base, with 12 bases between.